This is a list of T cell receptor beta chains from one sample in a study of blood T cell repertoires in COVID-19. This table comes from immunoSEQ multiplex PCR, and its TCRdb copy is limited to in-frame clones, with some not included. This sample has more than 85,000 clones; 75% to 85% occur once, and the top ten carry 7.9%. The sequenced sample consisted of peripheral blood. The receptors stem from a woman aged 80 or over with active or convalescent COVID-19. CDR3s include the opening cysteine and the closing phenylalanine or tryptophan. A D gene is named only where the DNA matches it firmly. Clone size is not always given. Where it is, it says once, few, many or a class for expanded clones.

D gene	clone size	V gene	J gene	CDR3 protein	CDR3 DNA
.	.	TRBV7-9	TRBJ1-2	CASSLPGSGYTF	TGTGCCAGCAGCTTACCGGGAAGTGGCTACACCTTC
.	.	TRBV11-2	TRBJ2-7	CASSPSTGTAYEQYF	TGTGCCAGCAGCCCGTCGACAGGTACTGCCTACGAGCAGTACTTC
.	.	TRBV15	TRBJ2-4	CATREKAKNIQYF	TGTGCCACCAGGGAGAAGGCCAAAAACATTCAGTACTTC
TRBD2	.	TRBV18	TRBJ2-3	CASSPRASGSSDTQYF	TGTGCCAGCTCACCACGGGCTAGCGGGAGCTCAGATACGCAGTATTTT
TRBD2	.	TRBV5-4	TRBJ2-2	CASSLKRESNTGELFF	TGTGCCAGCAGCTTAAAGCGGGAGTCCAACACCGGGGAGCTGTTTTTT
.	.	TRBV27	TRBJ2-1	CASSPLRQSSSYNEQFF	TGTGCCAGCAGTCCTCTCCGACAGTCTAGCTCCTACAATGAGCAGTTCTTC
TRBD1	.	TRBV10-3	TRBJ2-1	CAISESKGADYNEQFF	TGTGCCATCAGTGAGTCCAAGGGGGCCGACTACAATGAGCAGTTCTTC
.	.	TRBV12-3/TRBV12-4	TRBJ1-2	CASSLGQAGGYTF	TGTGCCAGCAGTTTAGGGCAGGCTGGTGGCTACACCTTC
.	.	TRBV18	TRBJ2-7	CASSPSTTLYEQYF	TGTGCCAGCTCACCTTCCACTACCCTCTACGAGCAGTACTTC
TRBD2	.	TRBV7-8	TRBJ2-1	CASSLREGGDEQFF	TGTGCCAGCAGCTTAAGGGAGGGAGGGGATGAGCAGTTCTTC
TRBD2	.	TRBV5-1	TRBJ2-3	CASSSLGLADNTDTQYF	TGCGCCAGCAGCTCCCTAGGACTAGCGGATAACACAGATACGCAGTATTTT
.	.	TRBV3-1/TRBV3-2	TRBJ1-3	CASSQEGSGNTIYF	TGTGCCAGCAGCCAAGAGGGCAGTGGAAACACCATATATTTT
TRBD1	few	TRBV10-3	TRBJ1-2	CAINSGTGFGYTF	TGTGCCATCAATTCCGGGACAGGGTTCGGCTACACCTTC
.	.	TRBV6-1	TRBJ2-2	CASSEGQNTGELFF	TGTGCCAGCAGCGAAGGACAGAACACCGGGGAGCTGTTTTTT